This T cell receptor (beta chain) was captured by sequencing in a study of spatial heterogeneity in lung cancer. The germline V gene has CDR1 DFQATT and CDR2 SNEGSKA (reference sequence). The CDR3 totals 14 residues. V dropped 1 base and J dropped 4; count of bases not matched to a gene: 5. This clonotype has at least ten counts. Its cognate antigen is unknown. Study-wide points: Mutation counts in tumors were tracked by counts of expanded intratumoral alpha and beta TCRs. Roughly 6.6% of tumor T cells for alpha chains and around 12% for beta chains were estimated to be covered.

From the 5' RACE reads, TCRdb called clonotypes with MiXCR, one entry per CDR3 protein. Here the sample spans 25,000 to 30,000 distinct CDR3 sequences, around 7% being singletons. Specified time point: sample taken at primary tumor resection. Donation came from about 72 patients with untreated early-stage non-small cell lung cancer. The chain links TRBV20-1 to TRBJ1-1, with 8 bases identical to TRBD1. The origin of this receptor is a male donor with early-stage non-small cell lung cancer. Source: lung tumor tissue, taken at surgery. The CDR3 nucleotides read TGCAGTGCTAGAGCGGTAGACAGGGGCACTGAAGCTTTCTTT. Encoded protein: CSARAVDRGTEAFF.